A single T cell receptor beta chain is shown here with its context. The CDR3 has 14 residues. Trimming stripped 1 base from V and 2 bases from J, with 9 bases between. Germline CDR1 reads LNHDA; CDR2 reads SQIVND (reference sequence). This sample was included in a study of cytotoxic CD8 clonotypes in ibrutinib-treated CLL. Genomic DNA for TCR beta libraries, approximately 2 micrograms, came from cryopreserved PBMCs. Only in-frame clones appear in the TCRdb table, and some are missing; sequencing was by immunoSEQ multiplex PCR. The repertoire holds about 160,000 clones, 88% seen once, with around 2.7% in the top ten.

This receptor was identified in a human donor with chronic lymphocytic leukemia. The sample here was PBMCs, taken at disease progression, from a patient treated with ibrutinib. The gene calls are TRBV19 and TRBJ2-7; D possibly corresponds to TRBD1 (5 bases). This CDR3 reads CASSIGSTAYEQYF. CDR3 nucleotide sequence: TGTGCCAGTAGTATAGGCTCGACAGCCTACGAGCAGTACTTC. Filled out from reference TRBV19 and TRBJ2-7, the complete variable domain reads DGGITQSPKYLFRKEGQNVTLSCEQNLNHDAMYWYRQDPGQGLRLIYYSQIVNDFQKGDIAEGYSVSREKKESFPLTVTSAQKNPTAFYLCASSIGSTAYEQYFGPGTRLTVT.